This T cell receptor beta chain was profiled in a study of blood T cell repertoires in COVID-19. The wider study: Some COVID-19 samples were acute and others convalescent; all came from the United States, Italy and Spain. T cells, B-cell-depleted T cells, or PBMCs supplied cDNA or gDNA.

Profiling relied on immunoSEQ multiplex PCR, and the TCRdb table lists in-frame clones only, not all of them. The sample lists 250,000 or so clones, roughly 90% seen once, with approximately 3% in the top ten. The study drew participants aged about 18 to 90 years from 20 to 30 US areas. Grouping used clinical history reported by participants in a survey and questionnaire. V shed 2 bases, J shed 1 base, and the junction held 5 bases outside the gene matches. CDR3 size: 16 residues. The V gene's germline CDR1 is MNHNS and CDR2 SASEGT. This TCR was sampled from a man aged 35-49 years who had been exposed to COVID-19. The rearrangement links TRBV6-1 to TRBJ2-3; 8 bases agree with TRBD2. The sequenced sample was PBMCs or T cells enriched from blood (not recorded which). This CDR3 reads CASSEYGGRRTDTQYF. The CDR3 bases are TGTGCCAGCAGTGAATATGGCGGGAGGCGCACAGATACGCAGTATTTT.